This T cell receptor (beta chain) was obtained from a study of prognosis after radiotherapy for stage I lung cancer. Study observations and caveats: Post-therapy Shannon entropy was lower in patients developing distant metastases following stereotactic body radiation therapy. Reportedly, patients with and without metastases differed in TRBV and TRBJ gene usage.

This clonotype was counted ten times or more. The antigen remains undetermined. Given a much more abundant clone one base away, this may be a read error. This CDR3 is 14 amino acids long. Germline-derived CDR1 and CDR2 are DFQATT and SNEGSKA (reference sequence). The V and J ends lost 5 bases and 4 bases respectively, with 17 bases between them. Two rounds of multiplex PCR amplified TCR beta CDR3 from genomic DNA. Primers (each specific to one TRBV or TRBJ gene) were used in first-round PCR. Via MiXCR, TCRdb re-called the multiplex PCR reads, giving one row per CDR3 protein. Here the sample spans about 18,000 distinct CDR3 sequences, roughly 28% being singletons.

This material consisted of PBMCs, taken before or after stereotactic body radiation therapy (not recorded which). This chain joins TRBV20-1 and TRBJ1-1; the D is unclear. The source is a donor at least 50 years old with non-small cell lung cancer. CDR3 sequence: CSALRARGATEAFF. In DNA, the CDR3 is TGCAGTGCTCTAAGGGCCCGGGGTGCCACTGAAGCTTTCTTT.